The next 6 T cell receptor beta chains were all read from a single sample in a study of blood T cell repertoires in COVID-19 (dated by TCRdb to between 2020 and 2021). Library construction relied on the immunoSEQ multiplex PCR assay. What TCRdb holds here is the immuneACCESS table cut down to in-frame rearrangements. Part of the clones is not present; checked against another copy, under half of the missing clones reflect an unresolved V gene, and the others are unexplained. Counted in this sample were about 210,000 clones; more than 75% of them appeared once. The ten biggest clones cover about 12% of the sample. The specimen sequenced was peripheral blood. These receptors all come from a woman in her thirties or forties with acute or convalescent COVID-19.

The chain is built from TRBV19 and TRBJ1-5, with no clear D. CDR1 is LNHDA and CDR2 is SQIVND in the germline V gene (reference sequence). CDR3 length equals 17 residues. Deletions cut 5 bases from V and 0 bases from J, with 17 bases between. The CDR3 nucleotides are TGTGCCAGTAGTCTGGTTTCTGGAGAAACTAGCAATCAGCCCCAGCATTTT. It encodes CASSLVSGETSNQPQHF.

This clone was counted only a few times. The chain carries TRBV27 and TRBJ2-7; TRBD2 agrees at 7 bases. Germline trimming cut 1 base from V and 0 bases from J; bases unmatched to any gene: 6. The CDR3 is 16 residues long. Germline CDR1 is MNHEY and CDR2 is SMNVEV (reference sequence). CDR3 loop: CASSLYWGGGSYEQYF. The CDR3 DNA reads TGTGCCAGCAGTTTATATTGGGGCGGGGGCTCCTACGAGCAGTACTTC.

This clone was seen a few times. This chain uses TRBV11-2 with TRBJ2-7, with 8 bases matching TRBD1. The ends lost 3 bases at V and 0 bases at J; junction bases unmatched: 4. Germline V gene lookup returns CDR1 SGHAT and CDR2 FQNNGV. The CDR3 is made up of 15 amino acids. The CDR3 nucleotides are TGTGCCAGCAGCTTGCAGGGGGCCAACTCCTACGAGCAGTACTTC. As protein: CASSLQGANSYEQYF.

This sequence joins TRBV7-8 and TRBJ1-6; TRBD1 might be the D (5 bases). V dropped 2 bases and J dropped 4 bases, with 9 bases sitting between them. The CDR3 has 15 amino acids. Germline V gene sequence: CDR1 SGHVS, CDR2 FQNEAQ. Here the CDR3 DNA reads TGTGCCAGCAGCTTACGGGGGGGATATAATTCACCCCTCCACTTT. Translation: CASSLRGGYNSPLHF.

The CDR3, as DNA: TGTGCCAGCAGCTTCGAACAGGGGTTCTACGAGCAGTACTTC. Its translation is CASSFEQGFYEQYF. The chain joins TRBV11-2 to TRBJ2-7; 7 bases line up with TRBD1. The CDR3 length is 14 residues. V trimming: 3 bases; J trimming: 3 bases; junction bases outside the gene matches: 5. Germline-derived CDR1 and CDR2 are SGHAT and FQNNGV.

The V call is TRBV18, the J call TRBJ1-3, with D possibly matching TRBD1 (5 bases). Trimming removed 3 bases from V and 1 base from J, with 13 bases in between. This CDR3 comprises 16 residues. Germline lookup yields CDR1 KGHSH and CDR2 LQKENI. CDR3 DNA: TGTGCCAGCTCACCTGCTGAGGGACTTTCTGGAAACACCATATATTTT. Residues: CASSPAEGLSGNTIYF.